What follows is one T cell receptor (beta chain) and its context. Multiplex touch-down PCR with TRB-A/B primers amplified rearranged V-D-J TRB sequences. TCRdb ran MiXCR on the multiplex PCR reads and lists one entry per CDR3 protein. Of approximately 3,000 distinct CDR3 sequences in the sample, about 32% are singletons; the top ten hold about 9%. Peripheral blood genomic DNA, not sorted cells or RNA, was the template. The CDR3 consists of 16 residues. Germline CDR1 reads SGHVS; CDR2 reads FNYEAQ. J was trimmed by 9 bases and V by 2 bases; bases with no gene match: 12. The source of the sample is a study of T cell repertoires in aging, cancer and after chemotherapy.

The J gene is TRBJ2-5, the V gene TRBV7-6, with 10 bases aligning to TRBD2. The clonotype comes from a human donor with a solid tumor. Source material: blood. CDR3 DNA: TGTGCCAGCAGCTTATCCAGCGGGGGGGCGCGGGAGGCCCAGTACTTC. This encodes CASSLSSGGAREAQYF.